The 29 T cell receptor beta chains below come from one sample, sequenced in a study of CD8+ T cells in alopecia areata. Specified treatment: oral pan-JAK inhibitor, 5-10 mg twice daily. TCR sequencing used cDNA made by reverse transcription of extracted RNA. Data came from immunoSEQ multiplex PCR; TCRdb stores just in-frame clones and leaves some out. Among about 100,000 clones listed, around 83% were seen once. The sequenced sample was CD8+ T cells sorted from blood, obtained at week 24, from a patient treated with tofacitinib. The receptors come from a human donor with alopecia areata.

In DNA form, the CDR3 reads TGTGCCAGCAGCGGCAGGAGCTCCTACGAGCAGTACTTC. Protein product: CASSGRSSYEQYF. This chain joins TRBV6-5 and TRBJ2-7, with D unclear. Germline CDR1 and CDR2: MNHEY and SVGAGI. The CDR3 covers 13 residues. Deletions cut 6 bases from V and 0 bases from J, with 9 bases between.

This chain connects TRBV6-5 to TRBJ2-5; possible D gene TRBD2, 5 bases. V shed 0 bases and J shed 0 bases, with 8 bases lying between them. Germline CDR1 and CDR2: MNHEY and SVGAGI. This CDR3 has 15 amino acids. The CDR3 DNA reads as TGTGCCAGCAGTTACTCGGGAGACAACCAAGAGACCCAGTACTTC. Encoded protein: CASSYSGDNQETQYF.

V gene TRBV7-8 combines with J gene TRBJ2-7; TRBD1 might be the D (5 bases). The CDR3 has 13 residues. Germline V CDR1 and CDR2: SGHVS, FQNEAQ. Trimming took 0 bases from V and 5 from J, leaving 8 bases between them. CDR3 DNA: TGTGCCAGCAGCTTAGCGTCCAGGGACGAGCAGTACTTC. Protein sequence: CASSLASRDEQYF.

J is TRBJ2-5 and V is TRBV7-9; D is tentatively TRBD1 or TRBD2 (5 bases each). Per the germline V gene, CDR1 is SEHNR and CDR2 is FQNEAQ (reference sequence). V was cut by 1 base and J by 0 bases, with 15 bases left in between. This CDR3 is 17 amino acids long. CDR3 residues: CASSLVRGLAYQETQYF. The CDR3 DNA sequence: TGTGCCAGCAGCTTAGTGAGGGGCCTGGCCTACCAAGAGACCCAGTACTTC.

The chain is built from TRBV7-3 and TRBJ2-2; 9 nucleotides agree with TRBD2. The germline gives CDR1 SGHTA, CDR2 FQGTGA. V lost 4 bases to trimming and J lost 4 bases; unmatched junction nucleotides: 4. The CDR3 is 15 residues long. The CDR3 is CASSSLAGATGELFF. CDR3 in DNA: TGTGCCAGCAGCTCCTTAGCGGGGGCCACCGGGGAGCTGTTTTTT.

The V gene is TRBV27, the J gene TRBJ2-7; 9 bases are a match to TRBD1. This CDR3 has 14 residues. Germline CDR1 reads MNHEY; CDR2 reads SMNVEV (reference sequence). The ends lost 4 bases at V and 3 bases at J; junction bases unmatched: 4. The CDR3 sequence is CASSWGQGDYEQYF. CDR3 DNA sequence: TGTGCCAGCAGTTGGGGACAGGGCGACTACGAGCAGTACTTC.

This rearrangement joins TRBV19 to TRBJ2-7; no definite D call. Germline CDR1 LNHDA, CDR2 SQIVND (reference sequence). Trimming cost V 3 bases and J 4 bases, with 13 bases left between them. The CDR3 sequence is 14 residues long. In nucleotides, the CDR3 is TGTGCCAGTAGTATGTCAAGCACAGCGTACGAGCAGTACTTC. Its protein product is CASSMSSTAYEQYF.

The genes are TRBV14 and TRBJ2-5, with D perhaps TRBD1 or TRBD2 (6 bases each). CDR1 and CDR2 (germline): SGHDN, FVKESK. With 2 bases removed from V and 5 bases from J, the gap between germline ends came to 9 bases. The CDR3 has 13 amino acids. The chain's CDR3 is CASSQQGRETQYF. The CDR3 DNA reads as TGTGCCAGCAGCCAACAGGGGAGGGAGACCCAGTACTTC.

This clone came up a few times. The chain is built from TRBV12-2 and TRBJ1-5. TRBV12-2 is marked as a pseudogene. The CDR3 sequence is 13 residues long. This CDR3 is CASRRGADQPQHF. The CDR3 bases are TGTGCAAGTCGCCGAGGAGCAGACCAGCCCCAGCATTTT.

Written as DNA, the CDR3 is TGTGCCAGCAGGGGTGGGACAGGGATCACTGAAGCTTTCTTT. It codes for CASRGGTGITEAFF. This chain uses TRBV13 with TRBJ1-1; the match to TRBD1 covers 9 bases. The CDR3 consists of 14 residues. Germline V CDR1 and CDR2: PRHDT, FYEKMQ (reference sequence). The V gene end was trimmed by 6 bases and the J gene end by 4 bases; junction bases not matched to a gene: 6.

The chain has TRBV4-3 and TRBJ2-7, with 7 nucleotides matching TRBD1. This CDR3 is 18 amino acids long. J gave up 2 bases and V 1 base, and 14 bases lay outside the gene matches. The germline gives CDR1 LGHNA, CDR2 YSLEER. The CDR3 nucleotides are TGCGCCAGCAGCCAAGGCCCGCAAGGGACAGAACTCACCTACGAGCAGTACTTC. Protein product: CASSQGPQGTELTYEQYF.

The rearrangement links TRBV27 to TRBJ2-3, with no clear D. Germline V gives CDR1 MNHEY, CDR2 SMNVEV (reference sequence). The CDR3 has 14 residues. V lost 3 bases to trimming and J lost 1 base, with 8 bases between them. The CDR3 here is CASSFGRGTDTQYF. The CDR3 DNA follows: TGTGCCAGCAGTTTCGGACGGGGCACAGATACGCAGTATTTT.

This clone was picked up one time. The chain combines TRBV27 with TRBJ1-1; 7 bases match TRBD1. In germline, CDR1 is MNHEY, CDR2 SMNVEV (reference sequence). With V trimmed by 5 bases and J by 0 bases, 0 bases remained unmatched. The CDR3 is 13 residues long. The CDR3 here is CASSGTVNTEAFF. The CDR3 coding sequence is TGTGCCAGCAGTGGGACAGTGAACACTGAAGCTTTCTTT.

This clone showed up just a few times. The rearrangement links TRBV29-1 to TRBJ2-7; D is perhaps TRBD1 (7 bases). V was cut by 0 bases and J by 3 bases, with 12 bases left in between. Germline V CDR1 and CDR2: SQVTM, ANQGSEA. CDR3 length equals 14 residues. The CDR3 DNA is TGCAGCGTTGAAGAGGAGGGGGCGGGCTACGAGCAGTACTTC. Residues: CSVEEEGAGYEQYF.

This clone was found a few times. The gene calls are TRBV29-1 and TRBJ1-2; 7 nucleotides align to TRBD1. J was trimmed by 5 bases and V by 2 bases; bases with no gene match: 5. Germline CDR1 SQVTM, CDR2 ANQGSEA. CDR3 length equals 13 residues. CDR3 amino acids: CSVESGQLYGYTF. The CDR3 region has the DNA TGCAGCGTTGAATCGGGACAGCTGTATGGCTACACCTTC.

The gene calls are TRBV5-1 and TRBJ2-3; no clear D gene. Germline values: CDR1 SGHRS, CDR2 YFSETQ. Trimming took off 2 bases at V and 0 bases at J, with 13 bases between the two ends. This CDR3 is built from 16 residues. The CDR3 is CASSFMTDSSTDTQYF. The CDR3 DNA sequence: TGCGCCAGCAGCTTCATGACGGATTCTAGCACAGATACGCAGTATTTT.

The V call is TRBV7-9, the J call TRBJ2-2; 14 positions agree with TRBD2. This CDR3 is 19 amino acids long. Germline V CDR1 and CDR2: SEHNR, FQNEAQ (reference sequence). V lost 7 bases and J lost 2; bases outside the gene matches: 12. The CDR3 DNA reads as TGTGCCAGCACACCCTCCTGGGGACTAGCGGGGGAAAACACCGGGGAGCTGTTTTTT. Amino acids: CASTPSWGLAGENTGELFF.

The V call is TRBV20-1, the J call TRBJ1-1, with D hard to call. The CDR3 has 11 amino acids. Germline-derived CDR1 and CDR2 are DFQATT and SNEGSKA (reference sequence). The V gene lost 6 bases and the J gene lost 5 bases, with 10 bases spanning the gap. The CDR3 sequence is CSAPWTTEAFF. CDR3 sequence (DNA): TGCAGTGCCCCTTGGACTACTGAAGCTTTCTTT.

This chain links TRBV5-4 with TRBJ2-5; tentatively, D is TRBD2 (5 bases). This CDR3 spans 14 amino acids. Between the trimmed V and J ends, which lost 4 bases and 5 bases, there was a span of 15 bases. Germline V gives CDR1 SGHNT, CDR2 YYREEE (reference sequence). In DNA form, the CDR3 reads TGTGCCAGCAGCCTTGTGGACTTATTGGAGACCCAGTACTTC. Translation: CASSLVDLLETQYF.

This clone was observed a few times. The CDR3 is CASSKIGLDTQYF. CDR3 bases: TGTGCCAGCAGCAAAATAGGCCTGGATACGCAGTATTTT. V usage is TRBV21-1 and J usage is TRBJ2-3. TRBV21-1 is flagged as a pseudogene. The CDR3 length is 13 residues.

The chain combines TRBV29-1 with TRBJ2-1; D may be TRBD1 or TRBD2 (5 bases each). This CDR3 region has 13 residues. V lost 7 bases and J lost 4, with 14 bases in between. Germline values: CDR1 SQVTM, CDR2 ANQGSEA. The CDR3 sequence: CSAEGRVYNEQFF. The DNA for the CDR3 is TGCAGCGCCGAGGGCAGGGTTTACAATGAGCAGTTCTTC.

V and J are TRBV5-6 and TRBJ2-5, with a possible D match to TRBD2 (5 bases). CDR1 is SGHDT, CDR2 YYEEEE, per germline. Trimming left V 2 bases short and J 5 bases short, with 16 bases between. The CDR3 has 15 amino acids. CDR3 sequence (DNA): TGTGCCAGCAGCTTAGGACTTCCTTCGTCGGAGACCCAGTACTTC. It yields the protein CASSLGLPSSETQYF.

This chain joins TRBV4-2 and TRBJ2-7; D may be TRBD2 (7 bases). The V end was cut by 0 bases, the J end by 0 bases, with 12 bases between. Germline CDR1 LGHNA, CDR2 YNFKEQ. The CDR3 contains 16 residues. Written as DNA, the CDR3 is TGTGCCAGCAGCCAAGAATGGGCGGGGGCCTCCTACGAGCAGTACTTC. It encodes CASSQEWAGASYEQYF.

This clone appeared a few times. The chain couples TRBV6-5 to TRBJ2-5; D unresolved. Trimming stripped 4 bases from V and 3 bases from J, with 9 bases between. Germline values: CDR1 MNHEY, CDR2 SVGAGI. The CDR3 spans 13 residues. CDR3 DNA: TGTGCCAGCAGTTCGTCTGTTAAAGAGACCCAGTACTTC. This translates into CASSSSVKETQYF.

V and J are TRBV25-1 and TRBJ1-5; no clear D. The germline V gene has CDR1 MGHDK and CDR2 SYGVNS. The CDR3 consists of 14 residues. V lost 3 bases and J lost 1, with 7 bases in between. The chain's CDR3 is CASSEGWSNQPQHF. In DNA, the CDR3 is TGTGCCAGCAGTGAGGGGTGGAGCAATCAGCCCCAGCATTTT.

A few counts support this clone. CDR3 loop: CASSQDAVQNNEQFF. In DNA form, the CDR3 reads TGCGCCAGCAGCCAAGATGCCGTACAGAACAATGAGCAGTTCTTC. The chain combines TRBV4-3 with TRBJ2-1, with unresolved D. V lost 0 bases and J lost 5, with 11 bases in between. This CDR3 has 15 residues. Germline values: CDR1 LGHNA, CDR2 YSLEER.

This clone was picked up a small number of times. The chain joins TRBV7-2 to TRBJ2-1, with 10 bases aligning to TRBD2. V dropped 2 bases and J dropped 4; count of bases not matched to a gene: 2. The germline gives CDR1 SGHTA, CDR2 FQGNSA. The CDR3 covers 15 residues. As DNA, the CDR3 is TGTGCCAGCAGCTTATCAGCGGGGGGGTACAATGAGCAGTTCTTC. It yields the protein CASSLSAGGYNEQFF.

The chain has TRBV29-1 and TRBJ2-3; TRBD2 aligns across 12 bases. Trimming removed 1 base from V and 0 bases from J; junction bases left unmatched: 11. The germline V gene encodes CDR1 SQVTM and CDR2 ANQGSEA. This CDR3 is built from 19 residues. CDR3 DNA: TGCAGCGTTGAAGCCTTGACTAGCGGGGGCCCAAAGAGCACAGATACGCAGTATTTT. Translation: CSVEALTSGGPKSTDTQYF.

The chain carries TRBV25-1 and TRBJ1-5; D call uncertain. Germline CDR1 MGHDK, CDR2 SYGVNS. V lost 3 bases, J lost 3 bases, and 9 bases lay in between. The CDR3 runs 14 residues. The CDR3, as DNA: TGTGCCAGCAGTGAGATCGGACTCAATCAGCCCCAGCATTTT. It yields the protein CASSEIGLNQPQHF.